This TCR beta chain was captured by sequencing in a study of immune heterogeneity within non-small cell lung tumors. The wider study: There was 1 tumor not otherwise specified, along with some 10 non-squamous carcinomas and several squamous cell carcinomas. Points from the study as a whole: Identical dominant CDR3 beta clonotypes were found recurring across a patient's tumor sites, along with site-unique high-frequency clones.

Germline lookup yields CDR1 MNHNS and CDR2 SASEGT. The CDR3 runs to 16 residues. The ends were cut back, 1 base at V and 2 bases at J, with 12 bases in the middle. Amplification of TCR beta CDR3 was performed by multiplex PCR with 32 V and 13 J primers. TCRdb reprocessed the multiplex PCR reads via MiXCR and lists one record per CDR3 protein. The sample has 20,000 or so distinct CDR3 sequences; 25% to 30% are singletons. This clonotype was observed a few times. Its cognate antigen is unknown. Bulk tumor genomic DNA, 550 to 650 ng per sample, was the template. Doctors removed several biopsies from each primary tumor during surgery, keeping them far apart. The study cohort was described as untreated, and its members had newly diagnosed non-small cell lung cancer. They went on to have curative surgery.

Sample: lung tumor tissue. This sequence was found in a man in his forties with non-small cell lung cancer. The chain is built from TRBV6-1 and TRBJ1-5; the D gene is possibly TRBD1 (6 bases). The CDR3 DNA is TGTGCCAGCAGTGAAGGGACAGTCCAGGGCAATCAGCCCCAGCATTTT. Protein sequence: CASSEGTVQGNQPQHF.